This T cell receptor beta chain is from a study of T cells after yellow fever vaccination. Across the whole study: The authors prepared low-cell-number fractions using SMART-Seq v4 Ultra Low Input.

TCRdb re-called the 5' RACE reads with MiXCR, one entry per CDR3 protein. The sample includes 300,000 to 400,000 distinct CDR3 sequences, around 13% of them seen just once. Study results and caveats: Subsequent booster samples again held most clones from primary vaccination (nearly 98% CD4, about 90% CD8).

With respect to this clonotype: No antigen is known for it.

The length of the CDR3 is 17 residues. Germline CDR1 is SGHTA and CDR2 is FQGNSA. V lost 0 bases and J lost 4; bases outside the gene matches: 7. Material: CD4+ T cells sorted from PBMCs, obtained 15 days after the yellow fever booster vaccination. The TCR originated in a man in his late teens or twenties who received the YFV17D yellow fever vaccine. This sequence joins TRBV7-2 and TRBJ1-4; 8 bases map to TRBD1. CDR3 sequence (DNA): TGTGCCAGCAGCTTAGCACCAGGACAGGGCCTTAATGAAAAACTGTTTTTT. Encoded protein: CASSLAPGQGLNEKLFF.